This T cell receptor (beta chain) was obtained from a study of Ad26.COV2.S vaccination and SARS-CoV-2 variants. About the study: Donor allocation was to the COV1001 Ad26.COV2.S trial arm. General study findings and limits: In vaccinated individuals, spike-specific CD8+ and CD4+ T cell responses reportedly displayed substantial breadth.

CDR1 and CDR2 from the germline V gene are SGHAT and FQNNGV. The germline V and J ends were trimmed by 0 bases and 3 bases, with 14 bases remaining between them. The CDR3 has 16 residues. Treatment of the sample: around 19 received Ad26.COV2.S at low or high dose, single or two shots; 5 received placebo; per-sample allocation not given. The samples date from day 63 after the first vaccine or placebo injection. This table comes from immunoSEQ multiplex PCR, and its TCRdb copy is limited to in-frame clones, with some not included. There are some 290,000 clones in the sample; roughly 84% occur only once, and roughly 2.1% lies in the top ten. A note on this clone: Its antigen remains unknown.

The sequence was obtained from a person between 18 and 65 years old who received the Ad26.COV2.S COVID-19 vaccine or a placebo. This chain uses TRBV11-2 with TRBJ1-1; D uncertain. Specimen: peripheral blood, collected in a trial of Ad26.COV2.S vaccine versus placebo. CDR3 loop: CASSLESSLLDTEAFF. Written as DNA, the CDR3 is TGTGCCAGCAGCTTAGAATCTTCGCTGTTGGACACTGAAGCTTTCTTT.